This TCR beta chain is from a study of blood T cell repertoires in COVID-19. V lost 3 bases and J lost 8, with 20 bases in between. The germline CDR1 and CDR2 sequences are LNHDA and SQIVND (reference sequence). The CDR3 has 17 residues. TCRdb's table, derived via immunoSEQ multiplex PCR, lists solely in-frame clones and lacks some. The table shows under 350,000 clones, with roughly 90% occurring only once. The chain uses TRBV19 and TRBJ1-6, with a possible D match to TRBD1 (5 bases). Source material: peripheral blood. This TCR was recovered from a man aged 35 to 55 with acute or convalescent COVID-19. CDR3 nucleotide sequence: TGTGCCAGTAGTATGTATCCCCTGACAGAGTTTTATTCACCCCTCCACTTT. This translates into CASSMYPLTEFYSPLHF. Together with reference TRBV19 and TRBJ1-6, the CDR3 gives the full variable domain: DGGITQSPKYLFRKEGQNVTLSCEQNLNHDAMYWYRQDPGQGLRLIYYSQIVNDFQKGDIAEGYSVSREKKESFPLTVTSAQKNPTAFYLCASSMYPLTEFYSPLHFGNGTRLTVT.